This TCR beta chain was recovered during a study of T cell responses to AZD1222 COVID-19 vaccine. Whole-study context: Some second doses came at about 4 weeks and others at about 12 weeks; these were pooled.

This clone was recorded once. The target antigen is unknown. The table came from immunoSEQ multiplex PCR; TCRdb's copy has only in-frame clones and leaves some out. The table lists about 130,000 clones, approximately 90% of them singletons. Germline-derived CDR1 and CDR2 are ENHRY and SYGVKD. The CDR3 covers 15 residues. V lost 7 bases and J 0 bases, leaving 15 bases between the germline ends. General study points: Repertoires in all cases were sampled only once the peak T cell response had passed. The breadth and depth of Spike-specific TCRs increased once two AZD1222 doses had been given.

This TCR derives from an adult in good health. V and J are TRBV10-3 and TRBJ1-2; possible D gene TRBD1, 5 bases. This specimen consisted of peripheral blood, obtained on day 0 of AZD1222 vaccination. The CDR3 loop reads CAITTGLLANYGYTF. The CDR3, as DNA: TGTGCCATCACTACGGGACTCCTCGCTAACTATGGCTACACCTTC.